This passage covers 29 T cell receptor beta chains from one sample sequenced in a study of blood T cells in healthy people across ages. A sample-barcoded 5' primer and a J-beta primer mix were used in a second PCR of roughly 6 to 12 cycles. Each CDR3 protein gets one entry after TCRdb re-called the 5' RACE reads with MiXCR. This table holds under 1,100,000 distinct CDR3 sequences, 20% to 25% found once. The same data also went into a second study, on T cells of mothers and their children.

Material for sequencing was blood. The receptor source for this set is a girl aged 2 to 10 in good health.

This chain connects TRBV4-2 to TRBJ2-7; 8 nucleotides line up with TRBD1. Trimming took 2 bases from V and 0 from J; bases not matched to a gene: 6. Germline CDR1 reads LGHNA; CDR2 reads YNFKEQ. This CDR3 has 16 amino acids. The DNA for the CDR3 is TGTGCCAGCAGCCAACTAAGGACAGGGAACTCCTACGAGCAGTACTTC. Residues: CASSQLRTGNSYEQYF.

The chain has TRBV11-2 and TRBJ2-7; the D gene is possibly TRBD2 (5 bases). Trimming removed 5 bases from V and 2 bases from J, with 13 bases in between. The CDR3 spans 14 residues. Germline V gives CDR1 SGHAT, CDR2 FQNNGV. The CDR3 DNA follows: TGTGCCAGCAGCATACCGGGATTTGCCTACGAGCAGTACTTC. Its translation is CASSIPGFAYEQYF.

V is TRBV29-1 and J is TRBJ2-6, with 7 bases lining up with TRBD1. Germline-derived CDR1 and CDR2 are SQVTM and ANQGSEA. The CDR3 extends over 15 amino acids. J gave up 0 bases and V 6 bases, and 5 bases lay outside the gene matches. The CDR3 spells CSVRDSTSGANVLTF. CDR3 sequence (DNA): TGCAGCGTCCGGGACAGTACCTCTGGGGCCAACGTCCTGACTTTC.

This clonotype was observed a handful of times. The gene calls are TRBV29-1 and TRBJ1-1; D perhaps matches TRBD1 (5 bases). Trimming pared 0 bases from V and 7 bases from J, leaving 18 bases between. This CDR3 has 15 amino acids. Germline CDR1 SQVTM, CDR2 ANQGSEA. As DNA, the CDR3 is TGCAGCGTTGAAGATGGGGGAGGGCTAGGTAGTGAAGCTTTCTTT. Translated: CSVEDGGGLGSEAFF.

The chain recombines TRBV3-1 with TRBJ2-7; possibly TRBD2 for D (6 bases). The V end was cut by 5 bases, the J end by 1 base, with 12 bases between. The CDR3 runs to 14 residues. Germline V gives CDR1 LGHDT, CDR2 YNNKEL (reference sequence). DNA of the CDR3: TGTGCCAGCAGCGCAACTAGCACGTCCTACGAGCAGTACTTC. Translated, it gives CASSATSTSYEQYF.

The genes are TRBV11-2 and TRBJ1-1, with D unresolved. Germline CDR1 is SGHAT and CDR2 is FQNNGV. V was cut by 0 bases and J by 0 bases, with 8 bases left in between. The CDR3 is 15 amino acids. Here the CDR3 DNA reads TGTGCCAGCAGCTTAGAGCCGGGCATGAACACTGAAGCTTTCTTT. This codes for CASSLEPGMNTEAFF.

This clonotype was found a few times. This chain connects TRBV11-2 to TRBJ2-3, with D possibly TRBD1 on 6 matching bases. Germline V gives CDR1 SGHAT, CDR2 FQNNGV. CDR3 length: 17 amino acids. Between the trimmed V and J ends, which lost 2 bases and 0 bases, there was a span of 15 bases. The DNA for the CDR3 is TGTGCCAGCAGCTTATACCCCGGAACAGGGAGCACAGATACGCAGTATTTT. Translation: CASSLYPGTGSTDTQYF.

In its sample, this clonotype was seen a few times. At one boundary the junction diverges from the germline segment, which might be a read error. The chain links TRBV29-1 to TRBJ1-3; D possibly corresponds to TRBD1 (6 bases). The CDR3 has 14 amino acids. CDR1 SQVTM and CDR2 ANQGSEA come from the germline V gene. CDR3 residues: CSALGGQFGNTTYF. The CDR3 coding sequence is TGCAGCGCCCTCGGGGGGCAGTTTGGAAACACCACATATTTT. Using reference TRBV29-1 and TRBJ1-3 for the parts outside the CDR3, the full variable domain is SAVISQKPSRDICQRGTSLTIQCQVDSQVTMMFWYRQQPGQSLTLIATANQGSEATYESGFVIDKFPISRPNLTFSTLTVSNMSPEDSSIYLCSALGGQFGNTTYFGEGSWLTVV.

This clonotype has just a few counts. The V and J genes are TRBV5-1 and TRBJ2-6; TRBD2 is a possible D gene (6 bases). Germline values: CDR1 SGHRS, CDR2 YFSETQ. The CDR3 consists of 15 residues. The ends were cut back, 7 bases at V and 2 bases at J, with 13 bases in the middle. The CDR3: CASRNGSTGANVLTF. DNA for the CDR3: TGCGCCAGCCGGAACGGGAGCACTGGGGCCAACGTCCTGACTTTC.

The genes are TRBV5-1 and TRBJ2-7; TRBD1 agrees at 10 bases. The CDR3 covers 14 residues. After removal of 7 bases from V and 5 bases from J, the junction contained 9 bases not matched to a gene. Germline V gene lookup returns CDR1 SGHRS and CDR2 YFSETQ. The DNA for the CDR3 is TGCGCCAGCTATTCCGCGACAGGGGGCGACGAGCAGTACTTC. Its protein product is CASYSATGGDEQYF.

The chain couples TRBV5-1 to TRBJ2-5, with TRBD2 identical over 10 bases. The CDR3 totals 15 residues. Germline CDR1 reads SGHRS; CDR2 reads YFSETQ. Germline trimming cut 1 base from V and 6 bases from J; bases unmatched to any gene: 6. The CDR3 is CASSLTSGREQTQYF. The CDR3 coding sequence is TGCGCCAGCAGCTTGACCAGCGGGAGGGAGCAGACCCAGTACTTC. Complete variable domain (other parts from reference TRBV5-1 and TRBJ2-5): KAGVTQTPRYLIKTRGQQVTLSCSPISGHRSVSWYQQTPGQGLQFLFEYFSETQRNKGNFPGRFSGRQFSNSRSEMNVSTLELGDSALYLCASSLTSGREQTQYFGPGTRLLVL.

This clonotype came up a few times. The chain is built from TRBV4-2 and TRBJ2-7; no definite D call. This CDR3 comprises 14 residues. V was pared by 0 bases and J by 7 bases, with 13 bases between. The germline V gene encodes CDR1 LGHNA and CDR2 YNFKEQ. The CDR3 reads CASSQDPTPREQYF. Here the CDR3 DNA reads TGTGCCAGCAGCCAAGATCCGACCCCCCGGGAGCAGTACTTC.

The J gene is TRBJ2-3, the V gene TRBV24-1, with TRBD1 as a possible D gene (7 bases). The CDR3 length is 15 residues. Germline V gives CDR1 KGHDR, CDR2 SFDVKD. The germline V and J ends were trimmed by 0 bases and 4 bases, with 10 bases remaining between them. The CDR3 loop is CATSDLRRGADTQYF. The CDR3 nucleotides are TGTGCCACCAGTGATTTGCGCAGGGGGGCAGATACGCAGTATTTT.

This CDR3 reads CATSREAGGSRTGELFF. The CDR3 DNA reads TGTGCCACCAGCAGAGAAGCAGGCGGGAGTCGCACCGGGGAGCTGTTTTTT. This chain links TRBV15 with TRBJ2-2, with TRBD2 matching 7 bases. CDR1 is LNHNV, CDR2 YYDKDF, per germline (reference sequence). V trimming: 0 bases; J trimming: 4 bases; junction bases outside the gene matches: 8. The CDR3 loop spans 17 amino acids. Based on the CDR3 plus reference TRBV15 and TRBJ2-2, the full variable domain is DAMVIQNPRYQVTQFGKPVTLSCSQTLNHNVMYWYQQKSSQAPKLLFHYYDKDFNNEADTPDNFQSRRPNTSFCFLDIRSPGLGDTAMYLCATSREAGGSRTGELFFGEGSRLTVL.

The rearrangement links TRBV7-9 to TRBJ1-1; D unresolved. The germline V gene encodes CDR1 SEHNR and CDR2 FQNEAQ (reference sequence). This CDR3 comprises 14 residues. The germline V and J ends were trimmed by 1 base and 0 bases, with 6 bases remaining between them. DNA of the CDR3: TGTGCCAGCAGCTTAGAGAGCATGAACACTGAAGCTTTCTTT. It encodes CASSLESMNTEAFF. Looking up the rest from reference TRBV7-9 and TRBJ1-1 gives the full variable domain: DTGVSQNPRHKITKRGQNVTFRCDPISEHNRLYWYRQTLGQGPEFLTYFQNEAQLEKSRLLSDRFSAERPKGSFSTLEIQRTEQGDSAMYLCASSLESMNTEAFFGQGTRLTVV.

The V and J genes are TRBV3-1 and TRBJ2-7; unclear D gene. Germline CDR1 and CDR2: LGHDT and YNNKEL (reference sequence). The CDR3 contains 14 residues. V lost 4 bases to trimming and J lost 0 bases, with 10 bases between them. Here the CDR3 reads CASSPHVSSYEQYF. CDR3 coding DNA: TGTGCCAGCAGCCCCCATGTTTCCTCCTACGAGCAGTACTTC.

The V and J genes are TRBV27 and TRBJ2-1, with D possibly matching TRBD2 (6 bases). Per the germline V gene, CDR1 is MNHEY and CDR2 is SMNVEV (reference sequence). The CDR3 sequence is 14 residues long. V was shortened by 8 bases and J by 6 bases, with 17 bases between the two germline ends. Written as DNA, the CDR3 is TGTGCCAGCCGTTCCGGGGGATACATCAATGAGCAGTTCTTC. Its translation is CASRSGGYINEQFF.

With respect to this clonotype: At one end the junction does not follow the germline gene, possibly because of a read error. This chain uses TRBV12-3 or TRBV12-4 with TRBJ2-7; 8 bases agree with TRBD1. The CDR3 is made up of 14 amino acids. The chain's CDR3 is CASSPQGQGYEQCF. The CDR3 nucleotides are TGTGCCAGCAGTCCTCAAGGACAGGGCTACGAGCAGTGCTTC.

This clonotype was picked up a small number of times. The chain combines TRBV9 with TRBJ2-2, with D tentatively TRBD2 (5 bases). The germline V gene has CDR1 SGDLS and CDR2 YYNGEE. The CDR3 contains 13 residues. V was pared by 5 bases and J by 6 bases, with 11 bases between. CDR3 nucleotide sequence: TGTGCCAGCAGTGAAATCGGGGCCGGGGAGCTGTTTTTT. Amino acids: CASSEIGAGELFF.

This sequence joins TRBV27 and TRBJ2-1; D unresolved. CDR1 is MNHEY, CDR2 SMNVEV, per germline (reference sequence). V was cut by 4 bases and J by 6 bases, with 10 bases left in between. The CDR3 covers 13 residues. The chain's CDR3 is CASSSSQANEQFF. CDR3 DNA sequence: TGTGCCAGCAGTTCGTCCCAGGCCAATGAGCAGTTCTTC.

This clonotype was seen a handful of times. The chain is built from TRBV3-1 and TRBJ2-1; D ambiguous. The J call could be wrong; TRBJ2-7 is a better fit for the DNA end. Per germline, CDR1 LGHDT and CDR2 YNNKEL (reference sequence). CDR3 length: 13 residues. CDR3 amino acids: CASSQSYRYEQYF. Here the CDR3 DNA reads TGTGCCAGCAGCCAATCTTATCGCTACGAGCAGTACTTC.

The chain recombines TRBV6-5 with TRBJ2-2, with D uncertain. The CDR3 is made up of 16 amino acids. Trimming took 0 bases from V and 2 from J, leaving 10 bases between them. Germline loops: CDR1 MNHEY, CDR2 SVGAGI. CDR3 DNA: TGTGCCAGCAGTTACTCGCAGGTAGCAAACACCGGGGAGCTGTTTTTT. Its protein is CASSYSQVANTGELFF.

The chain joins TRBV13 to TRBJ2-5, with 10 bases lining up with TRBD2. After removal of 4 bases from V and 1 base from J, the junction contained 6 bases not matched to a gene. Germline loops: CDR1 PRHDT, CDR2 FYEKMQ (reference sequence). This CDR3 contains 16 residues. The CDR3 loop reads CASSSAGLAVQETQYF. The DNA for the CDR3 is TGTGCCAGCAGCTCCGCCGGACTAGCGGTCCAAGAGACCCAGTACTTC. The full variable domain, its missing parts supplied by reference TRBV13 and TRBJ2-5, is AAGVIQSPRHLIKEKRETATLKCYPIPRHDTVYWYQQGPGQDPQFLISFYEKMQSDKGSIPDRFSAQQFSDYHSELNMSSLELGDSALYFCASSSAGLAVQETQYFGPGTRLLVL.

This clonotype was counted between two and nine times. This sequence joins TRBV29-1 and TRBJ1-3; D might be TRBD1 (5 bases). Germline lookup yields CDR1 SQVTM and CDR2 ANQGSEA. Trimming removed 8 bases at V and 2 bases at J, with 13 bases between. CDR3 length equals 13 residues. The CDR3, as DNA: TGCAGCTTCGGGTCGGGGGCTGGAAACACCATATATTTT. This translates into CSFGSGAGNTIYF.

This chain uses TRBV3-1 with TRBJ2-1; perhaps TRBD2 as D (6 bases). V lost 4 bases and J 2 bases, leaving 18 bases between the germline ends. The CDR3 length is 17 residues. Germline lookup yields CDR1 LGHDT and CDR2 YNNKEL (reference sequence). This chain's CDR3 is CASSPGSPGVAYNEQFF. Written as DNA, the CDR3 is TGTGCCAGCAGCCCGGGAAGCCCGGGGGTGGCCTACAATGAGCAGTTCTTC.

This clonotype has just a few counts. The genes are TRBV12-3 or TRBV12-4 and TRBJ1-1; D gene ambiguous. The CDR3 is made up of 14 amino acids. The V and J ends lost 5 bases and 3 bases respectively, with 13 bases between them. The chain's CDR3 is CASSLRMTYTEAFF. The DNA for the CDR3 is TGTGCCAGCAGTCTTCGAATGACCTACACTGAAGCTTTCTTT.

The sample holds a few counts of this clonotype. J is TRBJ1-1 and V is TRBV12-3 or TRBV12-4, with 9 bases fitting TRBD1. J lost 9 bases, V lost 3 bases, and 14 bases had no gene match. CDR3 size: 16 residues. In DNA, the CDR3 is TGTGCCAGCAGTTTTTTCACCGGGACAGGGCCCGGGAAAGCTTTCTTT. Translation: CASSFFTGTGPGKAFF.

This rearrangement joins TRBV21-1 to TRBJ1-4; the DNA was not used to check the table's D call, TRBD1. TRBV21-1 has pseudogene status. The CDR3 length is 15 residues. CDR3 region: CASSYSRDRGEKLFF. For the CDR3, the DNA is TGTGCCAGCAGCTACAGCCGGGACAGGGGTGAAAAACTGTTTTTT.

The chain carries TRBV6-5 and TRBJ2-5, with 10 bases aligning to TRBD2. Germline lookup yields CDR1 MNHEY and CDR2 SVGAGI. This CDR3 is built from 14 residues. V gave up 0 bases and J gave up 5 bases; unmatched junction bases: 0. DNA of the CDR3: TGTGCCAGCAGTTACTCGGGACTAGCGGAGACCCAGTACTTC. It is translated as CASSYSGLAETQYF.